The 27 T cell receptor beta chains listed next were all sequenced from one sample in a study of naive and memory T cell subsets. Their antigens remain unidentified. General study results and limits: Possibly reflecting memory cells re-expressing CD45RA, a few larger clonotypes occurred in naive repertoires, especially CD8.

Both TRBC1 and TRBC2 were covered by a beta constant-region primer of two equimolar oligonucleotides. Ligated cDNA was amplified by four rounds of PCR with nested alpha and beta constant-region primers and SP2. One entry per CDR3 protein, called by TCRdb with MiXCR from the UMI-ligation and nested PCR reads. The sample contains around 93,000 distinct CDR3 sequences, about 11% of which appear only once. The material sequenced was naive CD4+ T cells from blood. All receptors come from a human donor in good health.

Concerning this clonotype itself: This may be a read error: a much more frequent sequence differs by one nucleotide. The chain recombines TRBV24-1 with TRBJ2-1, with D unclear. Deletions cut 9 bases from V and 0 bases from J, with 8 bases between. This CDR3 region has 13 residues. Looked up from germline, CDR1 is KGHDR and CDR2 is SFDVKD. CDR3 protein: CATRRSSYNEQFF. In nucleotides, the CDR3 is TGTGCCACCCGCCGAAGCTCCTACAATGAGCAGTTCTTC.

This clonotype showed up just a few times. The rearrangement joins TRBV7-2 to TRBJ2-2; D might be TRBD2 (5 bases). CDR1 is SGHTA and CDR2 is FQGNSA in the germline V gene. CDR3 length: 15 residues. Between the trimmed V and J ends, which lost 8 bases and 5 bases, there was a span of 18 bases. This chain's CDR3 is CASHGSRGSTGELFF. CDR3 nucleotides: TGTGCCAGCCACGGTTCGAGAGGGTCAACCGGGGAGCTGTTTTTT.

There are many counts of this clonotype. The chain links TRBV7-2 to TRBJ2-1; 9 positions match TRBD2. Germline V gene sequence: CDR1 SGHTA, CDR2 FQGNSA. With V trimmed by 4 bases and J by 12 bases, 10 bases remained unmatched. CDR3 size: 14 residues. CDR3 sequence reads: CASSYRLADLGQFF. The CDR3, as DNA: TGTGCCAGCAGCTATCGACTAGCGGACCTAGGGCAGTTCTTC.

CDR3 nucleotides: TGTGCCAGCAGACAAAGACTTCGACAGGGGGATTCCCCTAACTATGGCTACACCTTC. Its protein is CASRQRLRQGDSPNYGYTF. The rearrangement uses TRBV2 and TRBJ1-2; 9 nucleotides agree with TRBD1. Losses at the gene ends were 6 bases for V and 0 bases for J; bases not matched to a gene: 17. Germline V gene data show CDR1 as SNHLY and CDR2 as FYNNEI. CDR3 length: 19 residues.

The genes are TRBV3-1 and TRBJ2-7; 7 nucleotides align to TRBD2. Germline-derived CDR1 and CDR2 are LGHDT and YNNKEL (reference sequence). The V gene end was trimmed by 1 base and the J gene end by 8 bases; junction bases not matched to a gene: 11. CDR3 length: 15 amino acids. CDR3 coding DNA: TGTGCCAGCAGCCAAGGGCACGGGAGGATTCGGAAGCAGTACTTC. Translating it yields CASSQGHGRIRKQYF.

The V call is TRBV5-1, the J call TRBJ2-3, with a weak D call TRBD2 (7 bases). Trimming took 7 bases from V and 2 from J, leaving 17 bases between them. Germline CDR1 SGHRS, CDR2 YFSETQ. The CDR3 has 15 residues. The DNA of the CDR3 is TGCGCCAGCCTGCCCGGCGGGGGCGACACAGATACGCAGTATTTT. Protein sequence: CASLPGGGDTDTQYF.

A remark on this clonotype: A much larger clone lies one base from this, so it may be a read error. This chain connects TRBV6-1 to TRBJ2-5; TRBD2 matches 13 bases. The ends lost 0 bases at V and 5 bases at J; junction bases unmatched: 6. Germline CDR1 reads MNHNS; CDR2 reads SASEGT. The CDR3 spans 17 residues. The CDR3 reads CASSEAAGTSGTETQYF. DNA for the CDR3: TGTGCCAGCAGTGAAGCGGCAGGGACTAGCGGGACTGAGACCCAGTACTTC.

At least ten counts were recorded for this clonotype. V usage is TRBV20-1 and J usage is TRBJ2-7; D call uncertain. Trimming took off 5 bases at V and 5 bases at J, with 7 bases between the two ends. Germline CDR1 reads DFQATT; CDR2 reads SNEGSKA (reference sequence). The CDR3 totals 10 residues. The DNA for the CDR3 is TGCAGTGCTCCCACCCACGAGCAGTACTTC. It translates to CSAPTHEQYF.

This clonotype was found many times. This rearrangement joins TRBV18 to TRBJ2-5; D gene ambiguous. V was cut by 1 base and J by 5 bases, with 11 bases left in between. Germline-derived CDR1 and CDR2 are KGHSH and LQKENI. This CDR3 is 14 amino acids long. CDR3 in amino acids: CASSPRGVGETQYF. The CDR3 DNA reads as TGTGCCAGCTCACCACGAGGCGTAGGGGAGACCCAGTACTTC.

As to this clonotype: A much larger clone differs by one base, so this may be a read error. This likely comes from a read error, as the CDR3 has no conserved phenylalanine or tryptophan at its end. The rearrangement uses TRBV11-2 and TRBJ2-7; 9 bases align to TRBD1. The CDR3 has 15 residues. The junction had 13 bases not matched to a gene; V was cut back by 6 bases and J by 7 bases. From germline, CDR1 is SGHAT and CDR2 FQNNGV. The CDR3 sequence: CASRSPGTGSREQYS. DNA for the CDR3: TGTGCCAGCAGGAGTCCCGGGACAGGGTCGAGGGAGCAGTACTCC.

This rearrangement joins TRBV19 to TRBJ1-5; a possible D gene is TRBD1 (6 bases). Germline-derived CDR1 and CDR2 are LNHDA and SQIVND (reference sequence). The CDR3 covers 15 residues. V was cut by 5 bases and J by 1 base, with 12 bases left in between. The DNA of the CDR3 is TGTGCCAGTAGTGTCGTTGACAGGAGCAATCAGCCCCAGCATTTT. The encoded protein is CASSVVDRSNQPQHF.

This chain connects TRBV30 to TRBJ2-7; 9 nucleotides align to TRBD1. The germline gives CDR1 GTSNPN, CDR2 SVGIG (reference sequence). V trimming: 8 bases; J trimming: 2 bases; junction bases outside the gene matches: 7. The CDR3 length is 13 residues. CDR3 nucleotide sequence: TGTGCCGGATCCGGGACAGGGACCTACGAGCAGTACTTC. Translation: CAGSGTGTYEQYF.

This chain joins TRBV5-1 and TRBJ2-3; the match to TRBD1 covers 7 bases. Germline loops: CDR1 SGHRS, CDR2 YFSETQ. J gave up 3 bases and V 3 bases, and 7 bases lay outside the gene matches. The length of the CDR3 is 15 residues. CDR3: CASSWGTAFTDTQYF. CDR3 in DNA: TGCGCCAGCAGCTGGGGGACAGCCTTTACAGATACGCAGTATTTT. The full variable domain, completed using reference TRBV5-1 and TRBJ2-3, is KAGVTQTPRYLIKTRGQQVTLSCSPISGHRSVSWYQQTPGQGLQFLFEYFSETQRNKGNFPGRFSGRQFSNSRSEMNVSTLELGDSALYLCASSWGTAFTDTQYFGPGTRLTVL.

In its sample, this clonotype was seen a few times. As DNA, the CDR3 is TGTGCCAGCAGCCCGGGCACGGTCCCCTTTATTCCCCTCCACTTT. Its protein is CASSPGTVPFIPLHF. The V and J genes are TRBV7-9 and TRBJ1-6; D gene unclear. This CDR3 is built from 15 residues. Trimming removed 5 bases at V and 13 bases at J, with 21 bases between. CDR1 is SEHNR, CDR2 FQNEAQ, per germline (reference sequence).

This clonotype showed up many times. This rearrangement joins TRBV4-3 to TRBJ2-1; D tentatively reads TRBD1 or TRBD2 (6 bases each). Deletions cut 4 bases from V and 7 bases from J, with 14 bases between. Germline CDR1 LGHNA, CDR2 YSLEER. The length of the CDR3 is 14 residues. The CDR3: CASSLGGMTNEQFF. The CDR3 nucleotides read TGCGCCAGCAGCCTAGGGGGGATGACAAATGAGCAGTTCTTC.

The V and J genes are TRBV5-5 and TRBJ2-1, with D possibly being TRBD1 or TRBD2 (5 bases each). In germline, CDR1 is SGHKS, CDR2 YYEKEE (reference sequence). V lost 2 bases and J 2 bases, leaving 11 bases between the germline ends. The CDR3 runs 15 residues. CDR3 residues: CASSLAWDPYNEQFF. For the CDR3, the DNA is TGTGCCAGCAGCTTAGCGTGGGACCCCTACAATGAGCAGTTCTTC.

The chain links TRBV5-1 to TRBJ2-4, with 9 bases that match TRBD1. CDR1 and CDR2 (germline): SGHRS, YFSETQ. CDR3 size: 21 residues. With V trimmed by 4 bases and J by 7 bases, 27 bases remained unmatched. Here the CDR3 DNA reads TGCGCCAGCAGCCGTGTTTCCTGGGTTCAAGGGACAGGGAGGCAGCGGAACATTCAGTACTTC. This gives the protein CASSRVSWVQGTGRQRNIQYF.

This clonotype was seen a handful of times. CDR3 in amino acids: CAWTPLQAGVPDTQYF. CDR3 in DNA: TGTGCCTGGACTCCCCTTCAAGCGGGAGTGCCAGATACGCAGTATTTT. The J gene is TRBJ2-3, the V gene TRBV30; 8 bases fit TRBD2. The CDR3 covers 16 residues. With V trimmed by 4 bases and J by 4 bases, 13 bases remained unmatched. CDR1 and CDR2 from the germline V gene are GTSNPN and SVGIG (reference sequence).

The chain employs TRBV5-1 and TRBJ2-7; D perhaps matches TRBD1 (6 bases). The CDR3 spans 15 residues. The germline V and J ends were trimmed by 0 bases and 2 bases, with 12 bases remaining between them. Germline assignment: CDR1 SGHRS and CDR2 YFSETQ. The CDR3 spells CASSLVAGETYEQYF. The CDR3 coding sequence is TGCGCCAGCAGCTTGGTTGCAGGGGAGACCTACGAGCAGTACTTC.

The rearrangement joins TRBV6-1 to TRBJ2-7; 10 nucleotides align to TRBD1. The J segment lost 0 bases and the V segment lost 6 bases, leaving 5 bases of the junction unmatched. The CDR3 sequence is 15 residues long. Germline loops: CDR1 MNHNS, CDR2 SASEGT. The CDR3 region is CASRGGQGSSYEQYF. The CDR3 DNA sequence: TGTGCCAGCAGGGGGGGACAGGGGAGCTCCTACGAGCAGTACTTC.

The rearrangement joins TRBV3-1 to TRBJ1-5; D is undetermined. V was clipped by 0 bases and J by 4 bases, with 16 bases between them. The CDR3 loop spans 17 amino acids. Germline V gives CDR1 LGHDT, CDR2 YNNKEL (reference sequence). CDR3 region: CASSQEVDLVGNQPQHF. As DNA, the CDR3 is TGTGCCAGCAGCCAAGAGGTGGATTTGGTAGGGAATCAGCCCCAGCATTTT.

This sequence joins TRBV7-3 and TRBJ1-1; D remains unclear. There are 14 residues in the CDR3. V lost 5 bases and J lost 0, with 10 bases in between. CDR1 and CDR2 from the germline V gene are SGHTA and FQGTGA. DNA of the CDR3: TGTGCCAGCAGCGTCGGAGGATTGAACACTGAAGCTTTCTTT. Protein product: CASSVGGLNTEAFF. Full variable domain (outside the CDR3, taken from reference TRBV7-3 and TRBJ1-1): GAGVSQTPSNKVTEKGKYVELRCDPISGHTALYWYRQSLGQGPEFLIYFQGTGAADDSGLPNDRFFAVRPEGSVSTLKIQRTERGDSAVYLCASSVGGLNTEAFFGQGTRLTVV.

The V gene is TRBV28, the J gene TRBJ1-1, with D perhaps matching TRBD1 (5 bases). The CDR3 sequence is 13 residues long. Germline V gives CDR1 MDHEN, CDR2 SYDVKM. V was clipped by 5 bases and J by 1 base, with 8 bases between them. This CDR3 is CASSAGRNTEAFF. In DNA, the CDR3 is TGTGCCAGCAGTGCGGGACGGAACACTGAAGCTTTCTTT.

The sample holds many counts of this clonotype. The chain carries TRBV4-3 and TRBJ1-1, with D hard to call. This CDR3 contains 15 residues. Germline CDR1 LGHNA, CDR2 YSLEER. The ends were cut back, 0 bases at V and 1 base at J, with 9 bases in the middle. CDR3 residues: CASSQEWWSNTEAFF. The CDR3 nucleotides read TGCGCCAGCAGCCAAGAATGGTGGTCGAACACTGAAGCTTTCTTT.

This rearrangement joins TRBV2 to TRBJ2-7; a possible D gene is TRBD1 (6 bases). The V end was cut by 7 bases, the J end by 0 bases, with 16 bases between. The germline gives CDR1 SNHLY, CDR2 FYNNEI. This CDR3 has 15 residues. As DNA, the CDR3 is TGTGCCAGCACCAAGACAGGCGTGATCTCCTACGAGCAGTACTTC. Residues: CASTKTGVISYEQYF.

The chain is built from TRBV7-9 and TRBJ1-2; possibly TRBD1 for D (6 bases). The CDR3 consists of 16 residues. The germline V gene encodes CDR1 SEHNR and CDR2 FQNEAQ (reference sequence). V lost 4 bases and J lost 5, with 20 bases in between. The CDR3 DNA is TGTGCCAGCAGCTCGACGACAGCGATCAGGGGTTATGGCTACACCTTC. Protein: CASSSTTAIRGYGYTF.

In its sample, this clonotype was seen a few times. V and J are TRBV29-1 and TRBJ2-7, with 9 nucleotides matching TRBD2. V dropped 5 bases and J dropped 7; count of bases not matched to a gene: 3. Per the germline V gene, CDR1 is SQVTM and CDR2 is ANQGSEA. This CDR3 spans 11 amino acids. CDR3 loop: CSVRGGVEQYF. The CDR3 region has the DNA TGCAGCGTTCGCGGGGGGGTGGAGCAGTACTTC.